The T cell receptor beta chain under discussion was sequenced for a study of vaccination effects on CD4 cells after COVID-19. Study-level information: Post-vaccine draws lagged the second dose by a median of 72 days.

In the ViraFEST assay, antigen-specific CD4+ clonotypes were identified by expansion after peptide-pool stimulation. Culture proceeded for approximately 10 days, and CD4+ T cells were then isolated. Each participant was given two doses of one vaccine (BNT162b2 or mRNA-1273). According to the study, vaccine recipients showed no prior SARS-CoV-2 infection and negative nucleocapsid antibodies. Half-medium replacement with IL-2 medium occurred on days 3 and 7. A few counts support this clone. Antigen: not known. Study-wide findings and caveats: Long after vaccination, the clones induced by infection and by vaccine shrank markedly in size.

Data came from immunoSEQ multiplex PCR; TCRdb stores just in-frame clones and leaves some out. This table holds 75,000 or so clones, around four fifths found once. This specimen was CD4+ T cells from PBMCs cultured with HCoV-OC43 spike peptides, taken after COVID-19 vaccination. Subset denoted: HCoV-OC43 spike overlapping peptide pool stimulation. This TCR came from a human donor who received a COVID-19 vaccine.

This CDR3 is CASSFDSNYGYTF. CDR3 coding DNA: TGTGCCAGCAGCTTCGACAGTAACTATGGCTACACCTTC. This chain connects TRBV5-8 to TRBJ1-2; D possibly corresponds to TRBD1 (5 bases). CDR3 size: 13 residues. V gave up 2 bases and J gave up 1 base, with 6 bases separating them. The V gene's germline CDR1 is SGHTS and CDR2 YDEGEE.